The 15 T cell receptor beta chains listed next were all sequenced from one sample in a study of vaccination effects on CD4 cells after COVID-19. Antigens of these TCRs are unknown. Antigen-specific CD4+ T cells were expanded with viral peptide pools in the ViraFEST assay before sequencing. Cells that had been cultured for less than eleven days were the source of isolated CD4+ T cells. The person acquired a PCR-confirmed SARS-CoV-2 infection between March and December 2020. The assay was immunoSEQ multiplex PCR, and TCRdb's table has in-frame clones only and misses some. The sample records under 20,000 clones, approximately 81% being singletons. The specimen was CD4+ T cells from PBMCs cultured with SARS-CoV-2 spike peptides, collected before COVID-19 vaccination. The source of these receptors is a human donor who had a prior SARS-CoV-2 infection.

In this sample, this clone turned up a few times. The rearrangement joins TRBV10-3 to TRBJ2-3, with D perhaps given as TRBD1 or TRBD2 (6 bases each). Looked up from germline, CDR1 is ENHRY and CDR2 is SYGVKD. The V end lost 0 bases, the J end lost 3 bases, and 10 bases lay between the germline ends. CDR3 length: 15 residues. The CDR3 nucleotides read TGTGCCATCAGTGAGTCGACGGGGGCAACAGATACGCAGTATTTT. It encodes CAISESTGATDTQYF.

The chain is built from TRBV25-1 and TRBJ2-1, with 9 bases fitting TRBD2. The CDR3 has 18 amino acids. V lost 6 bases to trimming and J lost 4 bases; unmatched junction nucleotides: 16. CDR1 MGHDK and CDR2 SYGVNS come from the germline V gene. This CDR3 is CASSFPGASGDRYNEQFF. CDR3 DNA sequence: TGTGCCAGCAGCTTCCCAGGGGCTAGCGGGGACAGATACAATGAGCAGTTCTTC.

In this sample, this clone turned up once. The V call is TRBV12-3 or TRBV12-4, the J call TRBJ2-5, with TRBD1 as a possible D gene (5 bases). The CDR3 runs 13 residues. Trimming left V 3 bases short and J 3 bases short, with 8 bases between. CDR3 in amino acids: CASSFGREETQYF. The CDR3 bases are TGTGCCAGCAGTTTTGGCAGGGAAGAGACCCAGTACTTC.

The chain links TRBV6-6 to TRBJ2-7; 9 bases fit TRBD2. V shed 6 bases, J shed 1 base, and the junction held 7 bases outside the gene matches. Looked up from germline, CDR1 is MNHNY and CDR2 is SVGAGI (reference sequence). The CDR3 has 15 residues. As DNA, the CDR3 is TGTGCCAGCAGGCACTGGACTAGCGATTCCTACGAGCAGTACTTC. Translation gives CASRHWTSDSYEQYF.

J is TRBJ2-7 and V is TRBV12-3 or TRBV12-4; D is uncertain. This CDR3 comprises 12 residues. The V end lost 4 bases, the J end lost 9 bases, and 13 bases lay between the germline ends. CDR3 residues: CASSSRPGAQYF. The CDR3 DNA sequence: TGTGCCAGCAGTTCCCGACCAGGAGCGCAGTACTTC.

The chain employs TRBV7-2 and TRBJ1-6, with D uncertain. Trimming pared 0 bases from V and 13 bases from J, leaving 16 bases between. Germline lookup yields CDR1 SGHTA and CDR2 FQGNSA. The CDR3 sequence is 15 residues long. The CDR3 protein is CASSLARTTIHPLHF. The CDR3 DNA follows: TGTGCCAGCAGCTTAGCGCGGACCACAATTCACCCCCTCCACTTT.

The V and J genes are TRBV11-2 and TRBJ2-7; 8 nucleotides align to TRBD2. The CDR3 covers 15 residues. J was trimmed by 6 bases and V by 0 bases; bases with no gene match: 7. The germline V gene encodes CDR1 SGHAT and CDR2 FQNNGV. The CDR3 spells CASSLDAGAGGEQYF. The CDR3 DNA reads as TGTGCCAGCAGCTTAGATGCGGGGGCGGGGGGCGAGCAGTACTTC.

This chain uses TRBV3-1 (or the pseudogene TRBV3-2) with TRBJ2-3; D remains ambiguous. CDR3 length: 15 amino acids. The germline CDR1 and CDR2 sequences are LGHDT and YNNKEL (reference sequence). Trimming stripped 1 base from V and 1 base from J, with 9 bases between. The CDR3 DNA follows: TGTGCCAGCAGCCAAGCGGGTGAGGGCACAGATACGCAGTATTTT. It translates to CASSQAGEGTDTQYF.

The chain joins TRBV2 to TRBJ1-2; 7 bases are shared with TRBD1. This CDR3 has 14 amino acids. V lost 1 base and J lost 8; bases outside the gene matches: 7. Germline V gene sequence: CDR1 SNHLY, CDR2 FYNNEI. The CDR3 loop reads CASSEEGTGVGYTF. The CDR3 nucleotides read TGTGCCAGCAGTGAAGAGGGCACAGGGGTAGGCTACACCTTC.

The chain employs TRBV15 and TRBJ1-1, with D unresolved. This CDR3 contains 14 residues. Trimming left V 4 bases short and J 4 bases short, with 13 bases between. The germline V gene encodes CDR1 LNHNV and CDR2 YYDKDF (reference sequence). DNA of the CDR3: TGTGCCACCAGCAAGACCAATTTGGGCACTGAAGCTTTCTTT. Amino acid sequence: CATSKTNLGTEAFF.

The CDR3 DNA reads TGTGCCAGTAGTATCAGGGTGGCTGGGGCCAACGTCCTGACTTTC. Amino acid sequence: CASSIRVAGANVLTF. The chain combines TRBV19 with TRBJ2-6, with D perhaps matching TRBD1 (5 bases). The length of the CDR3 is 15 residues. The germline CDR1 and CDR2 sequences are LNHDA and SQIVND (reference sequence). Trimming stripped 3 bases from V and 2 bases from J, with 8 bases between.

V and J are TRBV10-3 and TRBJ1-3; D is uncertain. The germline CDR1 and CDR2 sequences are ENHRY and SYGVKD. Trimming shortened V by 3 bases and J by 1 base, and 10 bases separated the two germline ends. The CDR3 loop spans 15 amino acids. CDR3 nucleotides: TGTGCCATCAGTGATTCTACGGAATCTGGAAACACCATATATTTT. Translated: CAISDSTESGNTIYF.

The chain recombines TRBV5-6 with TRBJ1-5; weak D call: TRBD1 (5 bases). Trimming took 4 bases from V and 0 from J, leaving 8 bases between them. CDR3 size: 14 residues. CDR1 is SGHDT, CDR2 YYEEEE, per germline. CDR3 region: CASSVDSSNQPQHF. The CDR3 DNA is TGTGCCAGCAGCGTTGACAGTAGCAATCAGCCCCAGCATTTT.

CDR3 sequence reads: CASSERARWNTEAFF. CDR3 DNA: TGTGCCAGCAGTGAAAGAGCGCGTTGGAACACTGAAGCTTTCTTT. The chain uses TRBV6-1 and TRBJ1-1, with D unresolved. There are 15 residues in the CDR3. Trimming removed 2 bases at V and 1 base at J, with 11 bases between. Germline lookup yields CDR1 MNHNS and CDR2 SASEGT.

About this clone itself: Other DNA variants within this sample encode the same CDR3. The chain uses TRBV18 and TRBJ1-2; tentatively, D is TRBD1 (6 bases). Trimming took off 1 base at V and 6 bases at J, with 9 bases between the two ends. The germline V gene encodes CDR1 KGHSH and CDR2 LQKENI. There are 13 residues in the CDR3. The CDR3: CASSPRGQDGYTF. CDR3 nucleotides: TGTGCCAGCTCACCACGGGGGCAGGATGGCTACACCTTC.